Given below is one T cell receptor beta chain in context. Its target is not known. Treated in the United States were all of the participants with HIV. This was the immunoSEQ v3.0 assay at survey level. Each sample aimed for 40,000-50,000 sequenced T-cell genomes. The method was immunoSEQ multiplex PCR; TCRdb's version includes in-frame clones alone and lacks a portion of them. Among more than 20,000 clones, 85% were seen once, and the ten largest hold roughly 9%. The CDR3 sequence is 16 residues long. This sample is drawn from a study of long-term antiretroviral therapy in people with HIV. Study outcomes and limitations: Clones expanded before ART dominated the repertoire at all time points.

This specimen consisted of unsorted PBMCs, obtained 2.3 years after starting antiretroviral therapy. This chain joins TRBV21-1 and TRBJ2-7; TRBD2 is the table's D call, not checked against the DNA. TRBV21-1 is classified as a pseudogene. This TCR was recovered from a man between 40 and 49 years old with HIV. This chain's CDR3 is CASSKGEEGEVREQYF. CDR3 bases: TGTGCCAGCAGCAAAGGGGAAGAGGGTGAGGTGCGCGAGCAGTACTTC.